These 14 T cell receptor beta chains share one sample of origin, sequenced in a study of T cell responses to AZD1222 COVID-19 vaccine. Libraries were prepared by immunoSEQ multiplex PCR; TCRdb keeps only in-frame clonotypes and omits some of them. The sample records around 260,000 clones, 90% to 95% being singletons. The specimen was peripheral blood, collected on day 0 of AZD1222 vaccination. These receptors all stem from an adult in good health.

The V and J genes are TRBV5-1 and TRBJ1-6, with TRBD1 matching over 9 bases. The CDR3 length is 14 residues. Germline V gene lookup returns CDR1 SGHRS and CDR2 YFSETQ. After removal of 3 bases from V and 9 bases from J, the junction contained 4 bases not matched to a gene. The CDR3 nucleotides are TGCGCCAGCAGCTCACAGGGGGCGGGTTCACCCCTCCACTTT. It codes for CASSSQGAGSPLHF.

In DNA form, the CDR3 reads TGTGCCAGCAGTTCGTCCGGGACAGGGTGGGGCTACACCTTC. Translation gives CASSSSGTGWGYTF. J is TRBJ1-2 and V is TRBV7-9, with 9 bases fitting TRBD1. The CDR3 totals 14 residues. The trim removed 6 bases at V and 8 bases at J, leaving 10 bases unmatched. The germline gives CDR1 SEHNR, CDR2 FQNEAQ (reference sequence).

The chain joins TRBV18 to TRBJ1-5, with 7 bases aligning to TRBD1. The V and J ends lost 6 bases and 7 bases, in that order; junction bases with no gene match: 9. The CDR3 spans 14 residues. CDR1 is KGHSH and CDR2 is LQKENI in the germline V gene. CDR3 nucleotides: TGTGCCAGCTCTCAGGGGGGGACTGGGCAGCCCCAGCATTTT. Its translation is CASSQGGTGQPQHF. Looking up the rest from reference TRBV18 and TRBJ1-5 gives the full variable domain: NAGVMQNPRHLVRRRGQEARLRCSPMKGHSHVYWYRQLPEEGLKFMVYLQKENIIDESGMPKERFSAEFPKEGPSILRIQQVVRGDSAAYFCASSQGGTGQPQHFGDGTRLSIL.

This rearrangement joins TRBV3-1 (or the pseudogene TRBV3-2) to TRBJ1-3; possible D gene TRBD1, 5 bases. This CDR3 is 17 amino acids long. The V and J ends lost 1 base and 0 bases respectively, with 13 bases between them. Per the germline V gene, CDR1 is LGHDT and CDR2 is YNNKEL (reference sequence). CDR3 sequence: CASSQARSGTSGNTIYF. The CDR3 DNA follows: TGTGCCAGCAGCCAAGCCAGGTCGGGGACCTCTGGAAACACCATATATTTT.

The genes are TRBV29-1 and TRBJ2-2; possibly TRBD1 or TRBD2 for D (5 bases each). CDR3 length: 15 residues. CDR1 is SQVTM and CDR2 is ANQGSEA in the germline V gene. With 5 bases removed from V and 1 base from J, the gap between germline ends came to 14 bases. CDR3 in amino acids: CSVFSGTENTGELFF. CDR3 DNA sequence: TGCAGCGTTTTCTCCGGGACGGAGAACACCGGGGAGCTGTTTTTT.

This clone was seen once. Mismatch with germline at one junction end may stem from a read error. The chain carries TRBV20-1 and TRBJ1-4; no reliable D call. This CDR3 region has 13 residues. The germline V gene has CDR1 DFQATT and CDR2 SNEGSKA (reference sequence). Here the CDR3 reads CSASWTSNGKLFF. DNA of the CDR3: TGCAGTGCTAGTTGGACCTCTAATGGAAAACTGTTTTTT.

This chain joins TRBV4-1 and TRBJ2-7; D gene ambiguous. The V gene's germline CDR1 is MGHRA and CDR2 YSYEKL. This CDR3 contains 14 residues. The V gene lost 0 bases and the J gene lost 8 bases, with 14 bases spanning the gap. CDR3 sequence reads: CASSQERLVPKQYF. CDR3 DNA sequence: TGCGCCAGCAGCCAAGAGCGCCTGGTTCCCAAGCAGTACTTC.

V and J are TRBV7-9 and TRBJ2-3; D call uncertain. V was clipped by 3 bases and J by 1 base, with 14 bases between them. The germline gives CDR1 SEHNR, CDR2 FQNEAQ (reference sequence). This CDR3 has 16 amino acids. The DNA of the CDR3 is TGTGCCAGCAGCTTTTGGACCTTAACGGGCACAGATACGCAGTATTTT. This codes for CASSFWTLTGTDTQYF.

The chain is built from TRBV11-2 and TRBJ2-1, with unresolved D. CDR3 length: 13 residues. The V gene's germline CDR1 is SGHAT and CDR2 FQNNGV. V lost 3 bases to trimming and J lost 4 bases, with 7 bases between them. CDR3 coding DNA: TGTGCCAGCAGCTTGCCGGTATACAATGAGCAGTTCTTC. Translated, it gives CASSLPVYNEQFF.

This clone was counted once. The gene calls are TRBV4-1 and TRBJ2-5, with TRBD2 matching 11 bases. Germline V gene sequence: CDR1 MGHRA, CDR2 YSYEKL. The CDR3 sequence is 17 residues long. V dropped 4 bases and J dropped 0; count of bases not matched to a gene: 7. CDR3 loop: CASSLTSGAPYQETQYF. For the CDR3, the DNA is TGCGCCAGCAGCCTGACTAGCGGGGCACCTTACCAAGAGACCCAGTACTTC.

This rearrangement joins TRBV9 to TRBJ2-3, with D perhaps TRBD2 (5 bases). The V gene's germline CDR1 is SGDLS and CDR2 YYNGEE. With 0 bases removed from V and 2 bases from J, the gap between germline ends came to 7 bases. CDR3 length equals 14 residues. As DNA, the CDR3 is TGTGCCAGCAGCGTAGACGGGAACACAGATACGCAGTATTTT. This translates into CASSVDGNTDTQYF.

The chain employs TRBV28 and TRBJ1-1; unclear D gene. CDR3 length: 14 residues. The V and J ends lost 2 bases and 1 base respectively, with 8 bases between them. Germline-derived CDR1 and CDR2 are MDHEN and SYDVKM. CDR3 bases: TGTGCCAGCAGTTTACGGCCGAAGAACACTGAAGCTTTCTTT. Translated, it gives CASSLRPKNTEAFF.

The chain uses TRBV9 and TRBJ2-4; maybe TRBD2 (5 bases). The V gene's germline CDR1 is SGDLS and CDR2 YYNGEE. V dropped 4 bases and J dropped 1 base, with 18 bases sitting between them. The CDR3 runs 17 residues. CDR3: CASSPRRESDAKNIQYF. For the CDR3, the DNA is TGTGCCAGCAGCCCCCGAAGGGAGAGTGACGCCAAAAACATTCAGTACTTC. The full variable domain, in which reference TRBV9 and TRBJ2-4 provide the parts outside the CDR3, is DSGVTQTPKHLITATGQRVTLRCSPRSGDLSVYWYQQSLDQGLQFLIQYYNGEERAKGNILERFSAQQFPDLHSELNLSSLELGDSALYFCASSPRRESDAKNIQYFGAGTRLSVL.

The chain joins TRBV5-1 to TRBJ2-3; 16 nucleotides match TRBD2. Germline lookup yields CDR1 SGHRS and CDR2 YFSETQ. The ends lost 3 bases at V and 4 bases at J; junction bases unmatched: 5. The CDR3 is 17 residues long. CDR3 nucleotide sequence: TGCGCCAGCAGCTCGGGACTAGCGGGGGGGTCGGCAGATACGCAGTATTTT. Its protein is CASSSGLAGGSADTQYF.